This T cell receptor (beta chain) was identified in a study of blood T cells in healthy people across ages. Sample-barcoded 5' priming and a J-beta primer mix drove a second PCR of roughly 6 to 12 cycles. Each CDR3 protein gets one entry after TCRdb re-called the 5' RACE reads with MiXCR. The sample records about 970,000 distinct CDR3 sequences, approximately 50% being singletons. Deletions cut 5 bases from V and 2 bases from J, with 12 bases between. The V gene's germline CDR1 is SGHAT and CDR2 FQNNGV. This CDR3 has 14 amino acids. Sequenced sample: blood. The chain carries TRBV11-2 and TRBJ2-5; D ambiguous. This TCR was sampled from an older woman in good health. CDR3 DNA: TGTGCCAGCAGCCCACCGCCGTCTCAAGAGACCCAGTACTTC. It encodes CASSPPPSQETQYF.